The source of this T cell receptor (beta chain) is a study of blood T cell repertoires in COVID-19. CDR3 length: 12 amino acids. Trimming left V 4 bases short and J 7 bases short, with 11 bases between. Germline assignment: CDR1 LGHDT and CDR2 YNNKEL (reference sequence). The table came from immunoSEQ multiplex PCR; TCRdb's copy has only in-frame clones and leaves some out. Of some 200,000 clones in the sample, approximately 85% are singletons; the top ten hold 6.5% to 10%. The chain recombines TRBV3-1 (or the pseudogene TRBV3-2) with TRBJ2-7; D may be TRBD2 (6 bases). This clonotype was sampled from a woman aged 60-75 years with acute or convalescent COVID-19. Specimen: peripheral blood. The chain's CDR3 is CASSLTSYEQYF. CDR3 nucleotides: TGTGCCAGCAGCCTTACTAGCTATGAGCAGTACTTC.